The 6 T cell receptor beta chains in this list originate from one sample, sequenced in a study of shared clonotypes between healthy human individuals (dated by TCRdb to 2018 to 2021). Library construction relied on the immunoSEQ multiplex PCR assay. This immuneACCESS table, as held by TCRdb, lists in-frame sequences with V and J called but not all clones. Of the missing ones, under half trace to an unresolved V gene in checked studies; the others have no known cause. The sample table records about 2.2 million clones; 85% to 95% of these occur just once. 1.5% to 2% of the sample is taken by the ten largest. CD8 naive samples were CD45RO-negative cells positively selected for CCR7, giving a CD45RA+CCR7+ population that excluded TemRA cells. Sequences were obtained from naive CD8+ T cells from PBMCs. Sample cell subset or site, as interpreted from the label and publication: CD45RA+CCR7+. The receptors derive from a young man in good health. Some clones in this sample may be carry-over from other donors' samples.

This clone was seen once. The rearrangement uses TRBV6-1 and TRBJ1-3; TRBD1 is a possible D gene (6 bases). This CDR3 has 11 amino acids. V dropped 5 bases and J dropped 8 bases, with 7 bases sitting between them. CDR1 and CDR2 from the germline V gene are MNHNS and SASEGT. CDR3 coding DNA: TGTGCCAGCAGTCAGGGGTACACCATATATTTT. The encoded protein is CASSQGYTIYF.

CDR3 residues: CASNRGPPWGEKLFF. The CDR3 nucleotides are TGTGCCAGCAATAGAGGGCCCCCTTGGGGCGAAAAACTGTTTTTT. The V and J genes are TRBV7-8 and TRBJ1-4; a weak D match, TRBD1 (5 bases). There are 15 residues in the CDR3. Trimming removed 7 bases at V and 8 bases at J, with 20 bases between. In germline, CDR1 is SGHVS, CDR2 FQNEAQ.

This chain connects TRBV18 to TRBJ2-2; TRBD2 is a possible D gene (6 bases). Trimming took off 0 bases at V and 4 bases at J, with 18 bases between the two ends. Germline assignment: CDR1 KGHSH and CDR2 LQKENI. There are 18 residues in the CDR3. CDR3 nucleotide sequence: TGTGCCAGCTCACCACCCCTTGGCGGAGCGGGCGGCACCGGGGAGCTGTTTTTT. Protein: CASSPPLGGAGGTGELFF.

The CDR3 loop is CASTGAYGYTF. Here the CDR3 DNA reads TGTGCCAGCACCGGGGCCTATGGCTACACCTTC. This chain joins TRBV2 and TRBJ1-2; D might be TRBD1 (5 bases). V shed 7 bases and J shed 4 bases, with 7 bases lying between them. Germline-derived CDR1 and CDR2 are SNHLY and FYNNEI. The CDR3 is 11 residues long.

This clone was seen only once. The chain recombines TRBV5-6 with TRBJ2-7, with D tentatively TRBD1 or TRBD2 (5 bases each). This CDR3 comprises 16 residues. V was shortened by 0 bases and J by 0 bases, with 13 bases between the two germline ends. Germline V gene lookup returns CDR1 SGHDT and CDR2 YYEEEE. CDR3 protein: CASSLGQGPFSYEQYF. The CDR3 coding sequence is TGTGCCAGCAGCTTGGGGCAGGGACCATTCTCCTACGAGCAGTACTTC.

J is TRBJ2-7 and V is TRBV19; the D is unclear. This CDR3 spans 16 amino acids. Germline V CDR1 and CDR2: LNHDA, SQIVND (reference sequence). V shed 1 base and J shed 3 bases, with 16 bases lying between them. The CDR3 loop is CASSIGFGSPIYEQYF. The CDR3, as DNA: TGTGCCAGTAGTATAGGTTTTGGATCCCCGATCTACGAGCAGTACTTC.